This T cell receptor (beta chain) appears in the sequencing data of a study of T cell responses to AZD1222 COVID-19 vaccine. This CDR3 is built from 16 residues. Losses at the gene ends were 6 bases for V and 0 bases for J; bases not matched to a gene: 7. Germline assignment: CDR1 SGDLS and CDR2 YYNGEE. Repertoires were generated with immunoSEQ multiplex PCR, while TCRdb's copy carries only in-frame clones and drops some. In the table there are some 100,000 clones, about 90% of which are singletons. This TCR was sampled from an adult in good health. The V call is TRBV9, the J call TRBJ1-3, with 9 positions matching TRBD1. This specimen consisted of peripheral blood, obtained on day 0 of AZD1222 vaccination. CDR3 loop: CASTRTGAVSGNTIYF. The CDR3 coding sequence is TGTGCCAGCACCCGGACAGGGGCCGTCTCTGGAAACACCATATATTTT.